The clone carrying this T cell receptor beta chain has more than one count but fewer than ten. Methods used by the authors: Scientists estimated how many nucleated cells there were by amplifying reference gene primers. Only in-frame clones appear in the TCRdb table, and some are missing; sequencing was by immunoSEQ multiplex PCR. The V and J calls and the clone size are those of that table, but D and trimming were determined from the DNA. Among around 150,000 clones listed, 80% to 85% were seen once. The data were obtained in a study of blood T cell repertoires in COVID-19. Study summary: Acute and convalescent COVID-19 specimens originated in the United States, Italy and Spain. Sources were T cells, B-cell-depleted T cells, or PBMCs; the material itself was cDNA or gDNA.

V trimming: 5 bases; J trimming: 6 bases; junction bases outside the gene matches: 6. CDR1 and CDR2 (germline): LNHDA, SQIVND (reference sequence). The length of the CDR3 is 14 residues. The genes are TRBV19 and TRBJ1-1; the match to TRBD1 covers 10 bases. The sample consisted of peripheral blood. This TCR was sampled from a woman aged 60-75 years with acute or convalescent COVID-19. The CDR3 DNA reads as TGTGCCAGTAGTGAAAGACAGGGGGCATCTGAAGCTTTCTTT. Protein sequence: CASSERQGASEAFF.